What follows are 24 T cell receptor beta chains derived from one specimen sequenced in a study of blood T cell repertoires in COVID-19. Some clones are missing from TCRdb's copy, which holds only in-frame ones; the method was immunoSEQ multiplex PCR. Seen here are approximately 300,000 clones, roughly 87% observed once, and the top ten hold about 2%. The sample comprised peripheral blood. The receptors come from a woman in her 50s who had recovered from COVID-19.

The chain links TRBV7-6 to TRBJ1-1; 7 positions agree with TRBD1. Germline V gene lookup returns CDR1 SGHVS and CDR2 FNYEAQ. The CDR3 consists of 19 residues. The trim removed 2 bases at V and 3 bases at J, leaving 18 bases unmatched. CDR3 in DNA: TGTGCCAGCAGCTTAAATCGGGACAGTTCTGGCGCCTTGGACACTGAAGCTTTCTTT. Encoded protein: CASSLNRDSSGALDTEAFF. Combining the CDR3 with reference TRBV7-6 and TRBJ1-1 gives the whole variable domain GAGVSQSPRYKVTKRGQDVALRCDPISGHVSLYWYRQALGQGPEFLTYFNYEAQQDKSGLPNDRFSAERPEGSISTLTIQRTEQRDSAMYRCASSLNRDSSGALDTEAFFGQGTRLTVV.

The chain recombines TRBV28 with TRBJ2-7; a possible D gene is TRBD2 (5 bases). The CDR3 has 14 amino acids. CDR1 and CDR2 from the germline V gene are MDHEN and SYDVKM. Trimming took off 3 bases at V and 6 bases at J, with 15 bases between the two ends. The CDR3 here is CASSFGPGGGEQYF. CDR3 sequence (DNA): TGTGCCAGCAGTTTCGGGCCCGGAGGTGGCGAGCAGTACTTC.

V and J are TRBV15 and TRBJ2-6, with TRBD1 as a possible D gene (6 bases). The germline V gene encodes CDR1 LNHNV and CDR2 YYDKDF (reference sequence). Trimming removed 6 bases at V and 1 base at J, with 13 bases between. This CDR3 spans 16 amino acids. CDR3 loop: CATSKQRGSGANVLTF. The DNA for the CDR3 is TGTGCCACCAGTAAGCAGAGGGGGTCTGGGGCCAACGTCCTGACTTTC.

This chain uses TRBV28 with TRBJ2-7, with D possibly being TRBD2 (6 bases). Germline V CDR1 and CDR2: MDHEN, SYDVKM. This CDR3 is built from 13 residues. With 6 bases removed from V and 4 bases from J, the gap between germline ends came to 13 bases. The CDR3 here is CASRGLQHYEQYF. DNA of the CDR3: TGTGCCAGCAGGGGACTTCAACATTACGAGCAGTACTTC.

This clone was seen just once. V and J are TRBV6-1 and TRBJ1-1; weak D call: TRBD1 (6 bases). This CDR3 contains 17 residues. V shed 0 bases and J shed 0 bases, with 14 bases lying between them. CDR1 MNHNS and CDR2 SASEGT come from the germline V gene. CDR3 sequence: CASSEALRTALNTEAFF. The CDR3 DNA follows: TGTGCCAGCAGTGAAGCGCTTCGGACAGCTCTGAACACTGAAGCTTTCTTT.

A word on this clone: At the DNA level, this CDR3 is encoded by other sequences in the same sample as well. The chain links TRBV6-5 to TRBJ2-5, with TRBD1 identical over 7 bases. After removal of 8 bases from V and 2 bases from J, the junction contained 5 bases not matched to a gene. The germline V gene encodes CDR1 MNHEY and CDR2 SVGAGI. The CDR3 totals 13 residues. CDR3 DNA sequence: TGTGCCAGCTCAAGGGACAGACAAGAGACCCAGTACTTC. It yields the protein CASSRDRQETQYF.

This clone was observed once. This chain joins TRBV28 and TRBJ2-7, with 9 bases identical to TRBD2. CDR3 length: 15 residues. V shed 7 bases, J shed 2 bases, and the junction held 9 bases outside the gene matches. CDR1 MDHEN and CDR2 SYDVKM come from the germline V gene. The CDR3 nucleotides are TGTGCCAGCAACCCTTTTAGCGGGAGTACCTACGAGCAGTACTTC. Encoded protein: CASNPFSGSTYEQYF.

This chain uses TRBV6-1 with TRBJ2-3, with D maybe TRBD1 (5 bases). Looked up from germline, CDR1 is MNHNS and CDR2 is SASEGT. Trimming removed 4 bases from V and 0 bases from J, with 17 bases in between. This CDR3 has 17 residues. The DNA for the CDR3 is TGTGCCAGCAGTGTAACGATGGGGCAAGTTAGCACAGATACGCAGTATTTT. This gives the protein CASSVTMGQVSTDTQYF.

The chain combines TRBV9 with TRBJ2-7; D perhaps matches TRBD2 (6 bases). The CDR3 totals 16 residues. Trimming shortened V by 0 bases and J by 2 bases, and 15 bases separated the two germline ends. Germline CDR1 SGDLS, CDR2 YYNGEE. CDR3 nucleotides: TGTGCCAGCAGCGTAGCCCCCTCCGGAGGGGCCTACGAGCAGTACTTC. This gives the protein CASSVAPSGGAYEQYF.

The rearrangement links TRBV21-1 to TRBJ2-5; the table's TRBD2 call for D was not verified on the DNA. TRBV21-1 is flagged as a pseudogene. The CDR3 is 16 residues long. This CDR3 reads CASSKEPREARRTQYF. Written as DNA, the CDR3 is TGTGCCAGCAGCAAAGAGCCCCGGGAGGCACGTAGGACCCAGTACTTC.

The chain has TRBV19 and TRBJ1-2; 7 bases are shared with TRBD1. CDR1 LNHDA and CDR2 SQIVND come from the germline V gene (reference sequence). The CDR3 is made up of 17 amino acids. Losses at the gene ends were 1 base for V and 0 bases for J; bases not matched to a gene: 8. CDR3 sequence reads: CASSIGTSGTANYGYTF. The CDR3 DNA reads as TGTGCCAGTAGTATAGGGACATCCGGGACAGCTAACTATGGCTACACCTTC. Based on the CDR3 plus reference TRBV19 and TRBJ1-2, the full variable domain is DGGITQSPKYLFRKEGQNVTLSCEQNLNHDAMYWYRQDPGQGLRLIYYSQIVNDFQKGDIAEGYSVSREKKESFPLTVTSAQKNPTAFYLCASSIGTSGTANYGYTFGSGTRLTVV.

This clone was detected only a few times. The rearrangement joins TRBV6-5 to TRBJ1-1; no reliable D call. Germline lookup yields CDR1 MNHEY and CDR2 SVGAGI. V was trimmed by 5 bases and J by 1 base, leaving 11 bases between them. The CDR3 sequence is 14 residues long. CDR3 loop: CASSPLVGNTEAFF. The CDR3, as DNA: TGTGCCAGCAGTCCCCTAGTCGGGAACACTGAAGCTTTCTTT.

For the CDR3, the DNA is TGTGCCAGCTCATCAGGGCCCCAGGGGCGTCTTAGCAATCAGCCCCAGCATTTT. Its translation: CASSSGPQGRLSNQPQHF. The chain couples TRBV18 to TRBJ1-5, with TRBD1 as a possible D gene (6 bases). Trimming removed 5 bases from V and 0 bases from J, with 20 bases in between. The CDR3 runs 18 residues. Germline lookup yields CDR1 KGHSH and CDR2 LQKENI.

The chain links TRBV18 to TRBJ2-7, with D possibly TRBD2 on 6 matching bases. This CDR3 has 14 residues. Deletions cut 6 bases from V and 6 bases from J, with 18 bases between. Germline V gene sequence: CDR1 KGHSH, CDR2 LQKENI. The CDR3 protein is CASSPWRGAPEQYF. The CDR3 bases are TGTGCCAGCTCGCCCTGGAGGGGCGCTCCCGAGCAGTACTTC. The entire variable domain, with the rest obtained from reference TRBV18 and TRBJ2-7, is as follows: NAGVMQNPRHLVRRRGQEARLRCSPMKGHSHVYWYRQLPEEGLKFMVYLQKENIIDESGMPKERFSAEFPKEGPSILRIQQVVRGDSAAYFCASSPWRGAPEQYFGPGTRLTVT.

V and J are TRBV27 and TRBJ1-5; the D is unclear. CDR3 length: 14 amino acids. The germline V and J ends were trimmed by 2 bases and 6 bases, with 11 bases remaining between them. CDR1 and CDR2 (germline): MNHEY, SMNVEV (reference sequence). CDR3 nucleotides: TGTGCCAGCAGTTTAATGGTGGGGAGTCAGCCCCAGCATTTT. Protein: CASSLMVGSQPQHF.

The genes are TRBV5-1 and TRBJ2-2, with TRBD1 matching over 10 bases. The CDR3 totals 16 residues. Germline V CDR1 and CDR2: SGHRS, YFSETQ. Unmatched junction bases numbered 6, after V lost 6 bases and J lost 1 base. CDR3 residues: CASTLRTGGNTGELFF. The CDR3 region has the DNA TGCGCCAGCACCCTCCGGACAGGGGGGAACACCGGGGAGCTGTTTTTT.

The V gene is TRBV5-1, the J gene TRBJ2-4; D is perhaps TRBD2 (5 bases). Germline-derived CDR1 and CDR2 are SGHRS and YFSETQ. The CDR3 is made up of 15 amino acids. V gave up 6 bases and J gave up 6 bases, with 19 bases separating them. CDR3 sequence: CASKSGLRGGNIQYF. CDR3 sequence (DNA): TGCGCCAGCAAATCTGGACTTCGCGGAGGAAACATTCAGTACTTC.

This chain uses TRBV2 with TRBJ1-1, with 8 nucleotides matching TRBD1. Germline assignment: CDR1 SNHLY and CDR2 FYNNEI. J lost 1 base, V lost 7 bases, and 11 bases had no gene match. The CDR3 runs 16 residues. CDR3 DNA: TGTGCCAGCACGGGGGCAGGGGGCGTCCAGAACACTGAAGCTTTCTTT. Its protein is CASTGAGGVQNTEAFF.

The chain recombines TRBV18 with TRBJ1-1; D is ambiguous. CDR1 and CDR2 (germline): KGHSH, LQKENI. V shed 6 bases and J shed 0 bases, with 14 bases lying between them. The CDR3 covers 15 residues. CDR3 in DNA: TGTGCCAGCTCTGAGTGGGAGCGTCTGAACACTGAAGCTTTCTTT. This gives the protein CASSEWERLNTEAFF.

This chain connects TRBV20-1 to TRBJ1-2; 8 nucleotides line up with TRBD1. Trimming cost V 3 bases and J 4 bases; bases outside gene matches: 10. The length of the CDR3 is 15 residues. In germline, CDR1 is DFQATT, CDR2 SNEGSKA (reference sequence). CDR3 loop: CSASFRAGGRYGYTF. The CDR3 region has the DNA TGCAGTGCTAGTTTTCGCGCAGGGGGCCGCTATGGCTACACCTTC.

The chain is built from TRBV7-6 and TRBJ2-1; 8 positions agree with TRBD2. V shed 4 bases and J 6 bases; nucleotides not matched to a gene: 11. This CDR3 spans 16 amino acids. Looked up from germline, CDR1 is SGHVS and CDR2 is FNYEAQ. In DNA, the CDR3 is TGTGCCAGCAGCTCTCGGGCGAGCGGGGGCACCAATGAGCAGTTCTTC. The encoded protein is CASSSRASGGTNEQFF.

V and J are TRBV7-9 and TRBJ1-1; TRBD1 matches 8 bases. Germline CDR1 and CDR2: SEHNR and FQNEAQ (reference sequence). Unmatched junction bases numbered 8, after V lost 2 bases and J lost 6 bases. There are 15 residues in the CDR3. CDR3 DNA sequence: TGTGCCAGCAGCTTAAAAACAGGGGGTACGGCTGAAGCTTTCTTT. This codes for CASSLKTGGTAEAFF. Using reference TRBV7-9 and TRBJ1-1 for the parts outside the CDR3, the full variable domain is DTGVSQNPRHKITKRGQNVTFRCDPISEHNRLYWYRQTLGQGPEFLTYFQNEAQLEKSRLLSDRFSAERPKGSFSTLEIQRTEQGDSAMYLCASSLKTGGTAEAFFGQGTRLTVV.

The CDR3 coding sequence is TGTGCCAGCAGTTTCCGGGTAGCCAAAAACATTCAGTACTTC. This codes for CASSFRVAKNIQYF. The chain combines TRBV27 with TRBJ2-4; D not certain. V dropped 3 bases and J dropped 0 bases, with 6 bases sitting between them. This CDR3 region has 14 residues. From germline, CDR1 is MNHEY and CDR2 SMNVEV (reference sequence).

The J gene is TRBJ1-2, the V gene TRBV27, with D hard to call. The ends were cut back, 3 bases at V and 1 base at J, with 12 bases in the middle. CDR3 length: 15 residues. Germline V gene data show CDR1 as MNHEY and CDR2 as SMNVEV (reference sequence). CDR3 region: CASSFSGSLNYGYTF. Here the CDR3 DNA reads TGTGCCAGCAGTTTTTCGGGTAGCCTTAACTATGGCTACACCTTC.